The sequence of this T cell receptor (beta chain) was determined in a study of T cells after yellow fever vaccination. The CDR3 has 13 residues. Trimming removed 2 bases from V and 4 bases from J, with 8 bases in between. Germline assignment: CDR1 MNHEY and CDR2 SVGAGI. One entry per CDR3 protein results from TCRdb running MiXCR on the 5' RACE reads. Of 250,000 or so distinct CDR3 sequences listed, around 3.5% are singletons. This clonotype was seen repeatedly, ten times or more. Sequenced here: PBMCs, sampled 15 days after the yellow fever booster vaccination. This TCR derives from a young man who received the YFV17D yellow fever vaccine. The chain links TRBV6-5 to TRBJ1-2; D is unresolved. CDR3 sequence: CASSYGGIYGYTF. DNA of the CDR3: TGTGCCAGCAGTTACGGCGGGATCTATGGCTACACCTTC.